These 21 T cell receptor beta chains share one sample of origin, sequenced in a study of blood T cell repertoires in COVID-19. Assay used: immunoSEQ multiplex PCR; TCRdb lists only in-frame clones, some missing. Of 250,000 to 300,000 clones listed, more than 85% are singletons. Sample: peripheral blood. These receptors were collected from a woman aged 55-69 years with COVID-19, enrolled during active disease.

The rearrangement links TRBV30 to TRBJ1-1, with 9 positions matching TRBD1. Germline trimming cut 3 bases from V and 0 bases from J; bases unmatched to any gene: 5. From germline, CDR1 is GTSNPN and CDR2 SVGIG (reference sequence). The CDR3 covers 15 residues. CDR3 DNA: TGTGCCTGGAGGAGACAGGGGGGAATGAACACTGAAGCTTTCTTT. Translation: CAWRRQGGMNTEAFF.

The chain recombines TRBV4-3 with TRBJ2-7, with D perhaps matching TRBD1 (6 bases). V lost 3 bases and J 1 base, leaving 19 bases between the germline ends. Germline assignment: CDR1 LGHNA and CDR2 YSLEER. The CDR3 sequence is 17 residues long. DNA for the CDR3: TGCGCCAGCAGCCAGGACGGGCAGGGGCGATTATCCTACGAGCAGTACTTC. Translating it yields CASSQDGQGRLSYEQYF.

V gene TRBV24-1 combines with J gene TRBJ2-3; 9 positions agree with TRBD2. Germline V CDR1 and CDR2: KGHDR, SFDVKD. There are 16 residues in the CDR3. V was clipped by 2 bases and J by 0 bases; unmatched bases: 2. This chain's CDR3 is CATSDSLAGSTDTQYF. In DNA, the CDR3 is TGTGCCACCAGTGATTCTCTAGCGGGGAGCACAGATACGCAGTATTTT.

J is TRBJ2-6 and V is TRBV19; D is possibly TRBD1 (6 bases). V was trimmed by 3 bases and J by 2 bases, leaving 11 bases between them. Germline-derived CDR1 and CDR2 are LNHDA and SQIVND (reference sequence). The CDR3 runs 16 residues. DNA of the CDR3: TGTGCCAGTAGTATCCCATCAGGGGCTGGGGCCAACGTCCTGACTTTC. Translation gives CASSIPSGAGANVLTF.

This chain links TRBV27 with TRBJ1-3; TRBD1 matches 11 bases. Trimming at V came to 6 bases and at J to 0 bases, leaving 10 bases not matched to a gene. Germline V gene data show CDR1 as MNHEY and CDR2 as SMNVEV (reference sequence). CDR3 length: 18 amino acids. CDR3 sequence (DNA): TGTGCCAGCAGAAGTAGGACAGGGGGCTTAAGCTCTGGAAACACCATATATTTT. Its translation: CASRSRTGGLSSGNTIYF.

This sequence joins TRBV4-1 and TRBJ2-7, with TRBD1 matching over 10 bases. The J segment lost 6 bases and the V segment lost 3 bases, leaving 14 bases of the junction unmatched. This CDR3 is built from 17 residues. CDR1 is MGHRA and CDR2 is YSYEKL in the germline V gene. For the CDR3, the DNA is TGCGCCAGCAGCCACACGACTGACAGGGGGCAAAGGAGCGAGCAGTACTTC. As protein: CASSHTTDRGQRSEQYF.

The chain couples TRBV5-1 to TRBJ1-3; TRBD1 is a possible D gene (6 bases). The germline CDR1 and CDR2 sequences are SGHRS and YFSETQ. CDR3 length: 16 residues. V was clipped by 0 bases and J by 0 bases, with 10 bases between them. Here the CDR3 reads CASSLGIQGSGNTIYF. DNA for the CDR3: TGCGCCAGCAGCTTGGGAATACAGGGCTCTGGAAACACCATATATTTT.

The rearrangement links TRBV19 to TRBJ1-4; D might be TRBD1 (6 bases). Trimming stripped 1 base from V and 5 bases from J, with 8 bases between. The length of the CDR3 is 14 residues. Germline CDR1 is LNHDA and CDR2 is SQIVND (reference sequence). The CDR3 DNA reads TGTGCCAGTAGTATAGCCAGGGGAAATGAAAAACTGTTTTTT. Its protein is CASSIARGNEKLFF.

The chain uses TRBV19 and TRBJ1-5; D possibly corresponds to TRBD1 (6 bases). Germline V gene data show CDR1 as LNHDA and CDR2 as SQIVND (reference sequence). The V end was cut by 4 bases, the J end by 7 bases, with 14 bases between. The length of the CDR3 is 14 residues. The CDR3 reads CASSSAGGGQPQHF. In DNA, the CDR3 is TGTGCCAGTAGTAGTGCGGGAGGGGGACAGCCCCAGCATTTT.

The CDR3 is CASSFRTGTGGLGYTF. CDR3 bases: TGTGCCAGCAGCTTTCGGACCGGGACAGGGGGCCTTGGCTACACCTTC. The chain couples TRBV27 to TRBJ1-2; 12 bases match TRBD1. This CDR3 is 16 amino acids long. Trimming at V came to 6 bases and at J to 7 bases, leaving 12 bases not matched to a gene. The germline gives CDR1 MNHEY, CDR2 SMNVEV (reference sequence).

The chain links TRBV6-6 to TRBJ1-5; D is undetermined. V was trimmed by 2 bases and J by 4 bases, leaving 9 bases between them. CDR1 and CDR2 from the germline V gene are MNHNY and SVGAGI (reference sequence). The CDR3 is 14 amino acids. CDR3: CASSYVQSNQPQHF. Written as DNA, the CDR3 is TGTGCCAGCAGTTACGTACAGTCAAATCAGCCCCAGCATTTT.

The CDR3 nucleotides read TGCAGCGTGGGAGCAGGGGGAAATTCACCCCTCCACTTT. Its protein product is CSVGAGGNSPLHF. The chain carries TRBV29-1 and TRBJ1-6; 7 bases are a match to TRBD1. J lost 7 bases, V lost 6 bases, and 6 bases had no gene match. CDR1 and CDR2 from the germline V gene are SQVTM and ANQGSEA. The length of the CDR3 is 13 residues.

This rearrangement joins TRBV30 to TRBJ2-1; D is undetermined. CDR1 and CDR2 (germline): GTSNPN, SVGIG (reference sequence). There are 13 residues in the CDR3. Trimming left V 0 bases short and J 4 bases short, with 7 bases between. Written as DNA, the CDR3 is TGTGCCTGGAGTGTTTCTCAGTACAATGAGCAGTTCTTC. Translation gives CAWSVSQYNEQFF.

The chain combines TRBV5-1 with TRBJ1-2; no clear D gene. The V and J ends lost 0 bases and 7 bases respectively, with 16 bases between them. The V gene's germline CDR1 is SGHRS and CDR2 YFSETQ. This CDR3 has 15 amino acids. The CDR3 region is CASSLAPTLTIGYTF. CDR3 nucleotides: TGCGCCAGCAGCTTGGCGCCAACGCTAACTATTGGCTACACCTTC.

The chain uses TRBV28 and TRBJ1-2; TRBD1 aligns across 12 bases. CDR3 length: 16 amino acids. Trimming at V came to 2 bases and at J to 5 bases, leaving 6 bases not matched to a gene. The germline V gene encodes CDR1 MDHEN and CDR2 SYDVKM. The CDR3 sequence: CASSLGGTGGWYGYTF. CDR3 in DNA: TGTGCCAGCAGTTTAGGCGGGACAGGGGGCTGGTATGGCTACACCTTC.

The gene calls are TRBV5-4 and TRBJ2-5; 8 bases map to TRBD1. Germline loops: CDR1 SGHNT, CDR2 YYREEE (reference sequence). This CDR3 comprises 15 residues. V shed 4 bases and J 6 bases; nucleotides not matched to a gene: 11. CDR3 bases: TGTGCCAGCAGCACCGGACAGGGCGCGTTGAAGACCCAGTACTTC. Amino acid sequence: CASSTGQGALKTQYF.

The chain combines TRBV4-1 with TRBJ1-4, with 8 bases that match TRBD1. This CDR3 is 16 amino acids long. Unmatched junction bases numbered 7, after V lost 0 bases and J lost 7 bases. CDR1 is MGHRA and CDR2 is YSYEKL in the germline V gene. This CDR3 is CASSQDSRGRGEKLFF. As DNA, the CDR3 is TGCGCCAGCAGCCAAGATAGCAGGGGGCGAGGTGAAAAACTGTTTTTT.

The chain uses TRBV6-6 and TRBJ1-2; 12 nucleotides match TRBD1. The CDR3 is 16 amino acids. Trimming cost V 0 bases and J 8 bases; bases outside gene matches: 7. Germline V gene lookup returns CDR1 MNHNY and CDR2 SVGAGI (reference sequence). The CDR3 loop reads CASSYSGTGGADGYTF. The CDR3 DNA is TGTGCCAGCAGTTACTCGGGGACAGGGGGCGCCGACGGCTACACCTTC.

The CDR3 loop reads CASSPRTGEGTEAFF. As DNA, the CDR3 is TGCGCCAGCAGCCCCCGGACAGGGGAAGGCACTGAAGCTTTCTTT. The gene calls are TRBV5-1 and TRBJ1-1; 9 bases align to TRBD1. V lost 4 bases to trimming and J lost 4 bases; unmatched junction nucleotides: 8. CDR1 is SGHRS, CDR2 YFSETQ, per germline. The CDR3 has 15 residues.

This chain links TRBV9 with TRBJ1-2; D is uncertain. Germline V gives CDR1 SGDLS, CDR2 YYNGEE. The V end was cut by 0 bases, the J end by 7 bases, with 13 bases between. The CDR3 spans 14 residues. The CDR3 nucleotides read TGTGCCAGCAGCGTAGTAATGGCAGGTGGTGGCTACACCTTC. Translation: CASSVVMAGGGYTF.

The gene calls are TRBV6-2 or TRBV6-3 and TRBJ2-5; TRBD1 is a possible D gene (5 bases). CDR3 length equals 12 residues. With 4 bases removed from V and 5 bases from J, the gap between germline ends came to 8 bases. Germline V CDR1 and CDR2: MNHEY, SVGEGT. CDR3 region: CASSFAGETQYF. In DNA, the CDR3 is TGTGCCAGCAGTTTTGCAGGGGAGACCCAGTACTTC.